The TCR beta chain described here comes from a study of breast tumors, draining lymph nodes, adjacent tissues. Using its own MiXCR run on the multiplex PCR reads, TCRdb lists one record per CDR3 protein. Counted here are 120,000 to 150,000 distinct CDR3 sequences, 32% occurring once; the ten biggest clones make up 2.3%. Samples came from axillary lymph nodes draining the breast cancer. Worth noting for this clonotype: Its antigen is still unknown.

This CDR3 comprises 14 residues. V lost 7 bases and J lost 2; bases outside the gene matches: 7. Germline V lookup: CDR1 MNHNY, CDR2 SVGAGI (reference sequence). Broader study findings: Data fit most tumor T cells coming from lymph node, expanding in tumor.

The receptor comes from a female donor with breast cancer. Some clones in this sample may be carry-over from other donors' samples. Sequenced sample: axillary lymph node tissue. The J gene is TRBJ1-2, the V gene TRBV6-6; 7 bases are shared with TRBD1. In DNA form, the CDR3 reads TGTGCCAGCAATGCCCGGACAGGCAACTATGGCTACACCTTC. The encoded protein is CASNARTGNYGYTF.